This T cell receptor beta chain emerged from a study of blood T cell repertoires in COVID-19. Sequencing used immunoSEQ multiplex PCR; TCRdb keeps in-frame clones, though not all of them. The sample has around 100,000 clones, about 85% seen once. Germline lookup yields CDR1 SGHDT and CDR2 YYEEEE. J gave up 3 bases and V 4 bases, and 10 bases lay outside the gene matches. CDR3 length: 19 amino acids. The genes are TRBV5-6 and TRBJ2-2; 15 bases map to TRBD2. The sample comprised peripheral blood. This clonotype was sampled from a woman aged 70 to 79 with active or convalescent COVID-19. The CDR3 here is CASSAGLAGGPYYTGELFF. CDR3 nucleotides: TGTGCCAGCAGCGCCGGACTAGCGGGAGGGCCGTATTACACCGGGGAGCTGTTTTTT.